This TCR beta chain stems from a study of metastatic and nonmetastatic thyroid tumors. TCRdb re-called the PCR reads with MiXCR. Seen here are tens of thousands of clones, 33% observed once, and the top ten hold 15% to 20%. This clone was counted a few times. Not a single patient had been given any form of treatment at any point before undergoing thyroid surgery. The sample consisted of tumor tissue. This receptor was taken from a female donor with papillary thyroid cancer or a benign thyroid nodule (not recorded which). Some clones in this sample may be carry-over from other donors' samples.

The CDR3 loop reads CASSEGSMNTEAFF. In DNA form, the CDR3 reads TGTGCCAGCAGTGAAGGCAGCATGAACACTGAAGCTTTCTTT. The V call is TRBV6-1, the J call TRBJ1-1; D is unresolved. CDR3 size: 14 residues. Germline-derived CDR1 and CDR2 are MNHNS and SASEGT. Deletions cut 1 base from V and 0 bases from J, with 6 bases between.